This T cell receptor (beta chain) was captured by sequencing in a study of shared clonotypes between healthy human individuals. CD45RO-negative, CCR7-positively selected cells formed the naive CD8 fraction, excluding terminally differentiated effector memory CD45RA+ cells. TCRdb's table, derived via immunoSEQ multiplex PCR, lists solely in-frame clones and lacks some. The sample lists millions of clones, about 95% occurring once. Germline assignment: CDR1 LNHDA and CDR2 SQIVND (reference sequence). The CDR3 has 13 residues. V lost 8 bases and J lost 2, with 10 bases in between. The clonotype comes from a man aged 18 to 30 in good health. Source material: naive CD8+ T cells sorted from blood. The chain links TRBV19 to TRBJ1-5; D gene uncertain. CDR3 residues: CASSGRGNQPQHF. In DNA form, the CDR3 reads TGTGCCAGTTCCGGAAGAGGCAATCAGCCCCAGCATTTT.